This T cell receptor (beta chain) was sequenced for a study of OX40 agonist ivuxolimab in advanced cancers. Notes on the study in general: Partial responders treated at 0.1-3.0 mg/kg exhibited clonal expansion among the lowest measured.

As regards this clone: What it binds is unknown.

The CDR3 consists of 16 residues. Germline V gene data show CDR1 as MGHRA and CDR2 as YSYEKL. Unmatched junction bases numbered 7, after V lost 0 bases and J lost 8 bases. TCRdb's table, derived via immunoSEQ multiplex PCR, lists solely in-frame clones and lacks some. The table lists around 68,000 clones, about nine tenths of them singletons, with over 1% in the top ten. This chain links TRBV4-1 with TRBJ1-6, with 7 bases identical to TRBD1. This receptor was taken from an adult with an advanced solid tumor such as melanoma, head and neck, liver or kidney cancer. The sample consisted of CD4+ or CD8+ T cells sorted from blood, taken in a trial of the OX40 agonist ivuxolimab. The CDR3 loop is CASSQEDRITYSPLHF. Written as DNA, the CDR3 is TGCGCCAGCAGCCAAGAGGACAGGATTACGTATTCACCCCTCCACTTT.